This TCR beta chain was found in a study of blood T cell repertoires in COVID-19. Whole-study context: COVID-19 samples from acute and convalescent phases originated in the United States, Italy and Spain. The analysed material was cDNA or gDNA that came from T cells, B-cell-depleted T cells, or PBMCs.

Sequencing used immunoSEQ multiplex PCR; TCRdb keeps in-frame clones, though not all of them. The sample yields about 120,000 clones, around 77% seen once. The V and J ends lost 2 bases and 5 bases, in that order; junction bases with no gene match: 7. The CDR3 length is 17 residues. CDR1 is MNHNS, CDR2 SASEGT, per germline. V gene TRBV6-1 combines with J gene TRBJ2-1; 12 nucleotides line up with TRBD1. The sequencing input was peripheral blood. This clonotype was obtained from a human donor in a cohort sampled during active COVID-19. In nucleotides, the CDR3 is TGTGCCAGCAGTGAACAGGGACAGGGGGCAATCGACAATGAGCAGTTCTTC. Translated: CASSEQGQGAIDNEQFF.